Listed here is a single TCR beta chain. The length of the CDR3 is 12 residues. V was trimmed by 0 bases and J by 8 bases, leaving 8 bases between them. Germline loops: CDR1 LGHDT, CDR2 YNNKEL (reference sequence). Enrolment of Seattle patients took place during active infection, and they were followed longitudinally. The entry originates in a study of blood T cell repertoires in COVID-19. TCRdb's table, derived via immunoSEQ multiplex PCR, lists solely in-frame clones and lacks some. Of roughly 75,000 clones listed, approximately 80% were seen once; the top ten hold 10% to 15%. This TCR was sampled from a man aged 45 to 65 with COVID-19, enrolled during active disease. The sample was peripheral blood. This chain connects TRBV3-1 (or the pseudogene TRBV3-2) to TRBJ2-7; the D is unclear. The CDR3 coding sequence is TGTGCCAGCAGCCAAGAACCATGGCAGCAGTACTTC. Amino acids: CASSQEPWQQYF.